This entry lists 22 T cell receptor beta chains sequenced from one sample in a study of T cell responses to AZD1222 COVID-19 vaccine. Assay: immunoSEQ multiplex PCR; the TCRdb copy retains only in-frame clones and omits some. The table has about 75,000 clones, 80% to 90% seen once; the top ten hold more than 15%. The sample consisted of peripheral blood, taken 28 days after the second AZD1222 dose. These receptors came from an adult who received the AZD1222 COVID-19 vaccine.

The rearrangement joins TRBV25-1 to TRBJ2-3; D gene uncertain. V lost 8 bases to trimming and J lost 5 bases, with 8 bases between them. The CDR3 runs to 11 residues. CDR1 MGHDK and CDR2 SYGVNS come from the germline V gene. CDR3 in amino acids: CASGKEDTQYF. The CDR3 region has the DNA TGTGCCAGCGGTAAGGAAGATACGCAGTATTTT.

The J gene is TRBJ2-3, the V gene TRBV12-3 or TRBV12-4; 8 nucleotides agree with TRBD1. The CDR3 has 12 residues. Germline trimming cut 7 bases from V and 12 bases from J; bases unmatched to any gene: 9. CDR3 region: CASTLRQGSQYF. CDR3 in DNA: TGTGCCAGCACCCTCCGACAGGGGTCCCAGTATTTT.

This clone was found a few times. The V call is TRBV2, the J call TRBJ2-7; tentatively, D is TRBD1 or TRBD2 (5 bases each). Trimming pared 6 bases from V and 2 bases from J, leaving 20 bases between. Germline loops: CDR1 SNHLY, CDR2 FYNNEI. The length of the CDR3 is 16 residues. The chain's CDR3 is CASRGVVRGRAYEQYF. The CDR3 DNA reads TGTGCCAGCAGGGGCGTGGTCCGGGGCCGGGCCTACGAGCAGTACTTC.

The CDR3: CACPIGRELFF. The CDR3 DNA sequence: TGTGCCTGCCCTATCGGGCGGGAGCTGTTTTTT. The chain employs TRBV30 and TRBJ2-2; D not certain. V lost 6 bases and J lost 9, with 11 bases in between. Germline-derived CDR1 and CDR2 are GTSNPN and SVGIG (reference sequence). This CDR3 is 11 amino acids long.

V usage is TRBV28 and J usage is TRBJ1-1; D unresolved. Germline V gives CDR1 MDHEN, CDR2 SYDVKM. CDR3 length: 14 amino acids. Between the trimmed V and J ends, which lost 1 base and 2 bases, there was a span of 8 bases. CDR3 DNA: TGTGCCAGCAGTTTATCCCCCCGAAACACTGAAGCTTTCTTT. Protein sequence: CASSLSPRNTEAFF.

The chain combines TRBV5-1 with TRBJ2-5, with a possible D match to TRBD1 (6 bases). The V gene lost 5 bases and the J gene lost 0 bases, with 20 bases spanning the gap. Germline values: CDR1 SGHRS, CDR2 YFSETQ. The CDR3 is 17 residues long. CDR3 DNA: TGCGCCAGCAGTTCCCCCCCTAAGACAGGCGACCAAGAGACCCAGTACTTC. As protein: CASSSPPKTGDQETQYF.

CDR3 DNA: TGCGCCAGCAGCCCCACTGACTCTGGAAACACCATATATTTT. Translated, it gives CASSPTDSGNTIYF. The chain combines TRBV4-1 with TRBJ1-3; D is unclear. The CDR3 contains 14 residues. Germline values: CDR1 MGHRA, CDR2 YSYEKL. Trimming pared 4 bases from V and 0 bases from J, leaving 7 bases between.

The chain carries TRBV7-9 and TRBJ1-2, with TRBD1 as a possible D gene (5 bases). With 5 bases removed from V and 8 bases from J, the gap between germline ends came to 15 bases. The CDR3 covers 13 residues. From germline, CDR1 is SEHNR and CDR2 FQNEAQ (reference sequence). CDR3 amino acids: CASSLGGSGGYTF. In DNA, the CDR3 is TGTGCCAGCAGCCTTGGGGGGAGTGGAGGCTACACCTTC.

The V gene is TRBV27, the J gene TRBJ1-1, with a weak D call TRBD1 (6 bases). The V and J ends lost 5 bases and 4 bases respectively, with 14 bases between them. CDR3 length: 14 residues. Germline V gene sequence: CDR1 MNHEY, CDR2 SMNVEV (reference sequence). The CDR3 sequence is CASSPTDRTTEAFF. CDR3 in DNA: TGTGCCAGCAGTCCCACTGACAGGACCACTGAAGCTTTCTTT.

The genes are TRBV27 and TRBJ1-1, with D possibly being TRBD1 (6 bases). The CDR3 runs to 13 residues. Germline V CDR1 and CDR2: MNHEY, SMNVEV (reference sequence). The V and J ends lost 5 bases and 3 bases respectively, with 10 bases between them. The CDR3 here is CASSGTLYTEAFF. The CDR3 region has the DNA TGTGCCAGCAGTGGGACACTATACACTGAAGCTTTCTTT.

This chain links TRBV21-1 with TRBJ2-3; the tabulated D call, TRBD2, remains unverified against the DNA. TRBV21-1 is a pseudogene segment. CDR3 length: 14 residues. Here the CDR3 DNA reads TGTGCCAGCAGTCACCCGGGAGTGCCAGATACGCAGTATTTT. Translation: CASSHPGVPDTQYF.

This chain connects TRBV2 to TRBJ1-2; maybe TRBD1 (6 bases). The CDR3 runs to 13 residues. The V gene lost 9 bases and the J gene lost 0 bases, with 11 bases spanning the gap. CDR1 SNHLY and CDR2 FYNNEI come from the germline V gene. The DNA for the CDR3 is TGTGCCAGTCAGGGACAATCTAACTATGGCTACACCTTC. It codes for CASQGQSNYGYTF.

The chain is built from TRBV7-9 and TRBJ1-2; 9 nucleotides match TRBD1. Germline CDR1 and CDR2: SEHNR and FQNEAQ (reference sequence). After removal of 5 bases from V and 2 bases from J, the junction contained 6 bases not matched to a gene. The CDR3 totals 15 residues. The CDR3 region has the DNA TGTGCCAGCAGCAGAGGTGGGACAGGGAACTATGGCTACACCTTC. It codes for CASSRGGTGNYGYTF.

This clone was observed a handful of times. The chain couples TRBV4-2 to TRBJ1-6; D is ambiguous. The CDR3 spans 14 residues. V lost 4 bases to trimming and J lost 5 bases, with 9 bases between them. The germline V gene has CDR1 LGHNA and CDR2 YNFKEQ. CDR3: CASSRDGNNSPLHF. The CDR3 region has the DNA TGTGCCAGCAGCCGAGACGGAAATAATTCACCCCTCCACTTT.

The V and J genes are TRBV30 and TRBJ1-6; D gene uncertain. Germline V lookup: CDR1 GTSNPN, CDR2 SVGIG (reference sequence). CDR3 length equals 13 residues. Trimming pared 2 bases from V and 7 bases from J, leaving 9 bases between. The CDR3 DNA sequence: TGTGCCTGGAGTCCAGGACCAAATTCACCCCTCCACTTT. It translates to CAWSPGPNSPLHF.

The chain carries TRBV19 and TRBJ1-1; TRBD1 might be the D (5 bases). Germline CDR1 LNHDA, CDR2 SQIVND (reference sequence). With 2 bases removed from V and 1 base from J, the gap between germline ends came to 14 bases. This CDR3 is 16 amino acids long. In DNA, the CDR3 is TGTGCCAGTAGTATACCGCAGGGACGCTCGAACACTGAAGCTTTCTTT. Amino acid sequence: CASSIPQGRSNTEAFF.

The chain joins TRBV19 to TRBJ1-2; 12 bases are a match to TRBD1. From germline, CDR1 is LNHDA and CDR2 SQIVND (reference sequence). The junction had 12 bases not matched to a gene; V was cut back by 4 bases and J by 6 bases. This CDR3 spans 17 amino acids. The CDR3 DNA follows: TGTGCCAGTAGTACCCTGTCCGGGACAGGGGGCTTGAATGGCTACACCTTC. Its translation: CASSTLSGTGGLNGYTF. Using reference TRBV19 and TRBJ1-2 for the parts outside the CDR3, the full variable domain is DGGITQSPKYLFRKEGQNVTLSCEQNLNHDAMYWYRQDPGQGLRLIYYSQIVNDFQKGDIAEGYSVSREKKESFPLTVTSAQKNPTAFYLCASSTLSGTGGLNGYTFGSGTRLTVV.

The chain couples TRBV5-1 to TRBJ1-5; a possible D gene is TRBD1 (6 bases). Germline V CDR1 and CDR2: SGHRS, YFSETQ. The CDR3 has 16 amino acids. Trimming cost V 0 bases and J 0 bases, with 10 bases left between them. The CDR3 region is CASSLDGQTSNQPQHF. DNA for the CDR3: TGCGCCAGCAGCTTGGACGGACAGACTAGCAATCAGCCCCAGCATTTT. The entire variable domain, with the rest obtained from reference TRBV5-1 and TRBJ1-5, is as follows: KAGVTQTPRYLIKTRGQQVTLSCSPISGHRSVSWYQQTPGQGLQFLFEYFSETQRNKGNFPGRFSGRQFSNSRSEMNVSTLELGDSALYLCASSLDGQTSNQPQHFGDGTRLSIL.

V usage is TRBV11-1 and J usage is TRBJ1-2, with D tentatively TRBD1 (5 bases). Germline loops: CDR1 SGHAT, CDR2 FQDESV (reference sequence). V lost 2 bases to trimming and J lost 6 bases, with 10 bases between them. CDR3 length: 13 residues. The CDR3 DNA is TGTGCCAGCAGCTTAATGGGAGGGGATGGCTACACCTTC. The encoded protein is CASSLMGGDGYTF.

Written as DNA, the CDR3 is TGCGCCAGCAGCTCTGGGAGAGATACGCAGTATTTT. This sequence encodes CASSSGRDTQYF. This sequence joins TRBV5-1 and TRBJ2-3; D might be TRBD2 (5 bases). The germline gives CDR1 SGHRS, CDR2 YFSETQ. Trimming removed 3 bases at V and 5 bases at J, with 7 bases between. This CDR3 comprises 12 residues.

This sequence joins TRBV7-8 and TRBJ1-5; TRBD1 is a possible D gene (5 bases). The germline CDR1 and CDR2 sequences are SGHVS and FQNEAQ. The V end was cut by 2 bases, the J end by 2 bases, with 10 bases between. The CDR3 is 15 residues long. The chain's CDR3 is CASSLLGTGNQPQHF. The DNA for the CDR3 is TGTGCCAGCAGCTTACTCGGGACGGGCAATCAGCCCCAGCATTTT.

This rearrangement joins TRBV5-4 to TRBJ1-2, with D possibly matching TRBD1 (5 bases). CDR1 SGHNT and CDR2 YYREEE come from the germline V gene (reference sequence). V lost 10 bases and J lost 2, with 15 bases in between. The CDR3 is made up of 13 amino acids. In nucleotides, the CDR3 is TGTGCCGGAAGGGACGGATTAAACTATGGCTACACCTTC. It is translated as CAGRDGLNYGYTF.